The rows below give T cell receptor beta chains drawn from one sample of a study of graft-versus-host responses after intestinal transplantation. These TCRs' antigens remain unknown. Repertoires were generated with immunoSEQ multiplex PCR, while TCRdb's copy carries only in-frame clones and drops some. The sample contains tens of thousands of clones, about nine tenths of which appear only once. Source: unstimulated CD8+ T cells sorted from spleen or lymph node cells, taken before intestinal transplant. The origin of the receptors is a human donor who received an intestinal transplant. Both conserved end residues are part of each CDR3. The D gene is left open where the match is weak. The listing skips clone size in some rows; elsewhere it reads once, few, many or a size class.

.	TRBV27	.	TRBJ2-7	TGTGCCAGCAGTCAATTGGACTCCAACGGCGAGCAGTACTTC	CASSQLDSNGEQYF
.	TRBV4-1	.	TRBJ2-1	TGCGCCAGCAGCCTCCCCGGAGGCAATGAGCAGTTCTTC	CASSLPGGNEQFF
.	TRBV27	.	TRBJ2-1	TGTGCCAGCAGTTTAGGCCTTAACAATGAGCAGTTCTTC	CASSLGLNNEQFF
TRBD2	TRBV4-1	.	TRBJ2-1	TGCGCCAGCAGCCAAGATGAAACTAGCGGGTACAATGAGCAGTTCTTC	CASSQDETSGYNEQFF
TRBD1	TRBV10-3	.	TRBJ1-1	TGTGCCATATGGGACAGGGAAGGCACTGAAGCTTTCTTT	CAIWDREGTEAFF
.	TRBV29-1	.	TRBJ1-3	TGCAGCGTCGTAGGGCCGGGGACTGGAAACACCATATATTTT	CSVVGPGTGNTIYF
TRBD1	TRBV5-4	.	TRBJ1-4	TGTGCCAGCAGCGGCCCCGGGACAGGGCTTGAAAAACTGTTTTTT	CASSGPGTGLEKLFF
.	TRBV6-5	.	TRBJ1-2	TGTGCCAGCAGCCCCGGGGAGGGGGGAGGCTACACCTTC	CASSPGEGGGYTF
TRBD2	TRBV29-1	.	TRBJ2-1	TGCAGCGGTGACCCCGGGACTAGTGTTAGGGAGCAGTTCTTC	CSGDPGTSVREQFF
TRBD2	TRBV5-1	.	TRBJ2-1	TGCGCCAGCAGCGCGCCGGGACTAGCGGGGGTCCGCTCCTACAATGAGCAGTTCTTC	CASSAPGLAGVRSYNEQFF
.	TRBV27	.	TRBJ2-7	TGTGCCAGCAGTCCTAATGAGGGGGACCCCTACGAGCAGTACTTC	CASSPNEGDPYEQYF
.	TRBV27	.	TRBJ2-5	TGTGCCAGCAGCAGGGCCTCAGAGGAGACCCAGTACTTC	CASSRASEETQYF
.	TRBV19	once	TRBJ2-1	TGTGCCAGTAGGGGCTTACTTCTGGTGGGACTTAGCGAGCAGTTCTTC	CASRGLLLVGLSEQFF
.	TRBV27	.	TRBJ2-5	TGTGCCAGCAGTTTAGAGGACAGCCCCCAAGAGACCCAGTACTTC	CASSLEDSPQETQYF
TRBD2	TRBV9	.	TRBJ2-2	TGTGCCAGCAGCGCGATAGCGGGGACGAACACCGGGGAGCTGTTTTTT	CASSAIAGTNTGELFF
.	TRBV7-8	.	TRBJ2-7	TGTGCCAGCAGCTTAGCGACAGGCCCCTACGAGCAGTACTTC	CASSLATGPYEQYF
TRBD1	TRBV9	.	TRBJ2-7	TGTGCCAGCAGCGTTACCCCCGTCCCGGGACAGGGGGACTACGAGCAGTACTTC	CASSVTPVPGQGDYEQYF
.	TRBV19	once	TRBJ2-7	TGTGCCAGTAGTATAGATCGGGGGTCTTACGAGCAGTACTTC	CASSIDRGSYEQYF
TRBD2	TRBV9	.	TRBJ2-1	TGTGCCAGCAGCGCCCGCGGGGGGGTATACAATGAGCAGTTCTTC	CASSARGGVYNEQFF
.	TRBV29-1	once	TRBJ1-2	TGCAGCGTTGCGGGTTGGGGCAGCGAAAGTTCTAACTATGGCTACACCTTC	CSVAGWGSESSNYGYTF
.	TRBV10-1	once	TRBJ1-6	TGCGCCAGCAGGGTCCTACAGGTTAATTCACCCCTCCACTTT	CASRVLQVNSPLHF
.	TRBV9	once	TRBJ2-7	TGTGCCAGCAGCGTAGGACAGGACTACGAGCAGTACTTC	CASSVGQDYEQYF
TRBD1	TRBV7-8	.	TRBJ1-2	TGTGCCAGCAGCCCGGGGACAGGGGAGCGGGACTATGGCTACACCTTC	CASSPGTGERDYGYTF
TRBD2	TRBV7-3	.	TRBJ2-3	TGTGCCAGCAGCTGGAGCGGGGCCCTCACAGATACGCAGTATTTT	CASSWSGALTDTQYF
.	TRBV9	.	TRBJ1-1	TGTGCCAGCACCCCGTGGGCGGGCACTGAAGCTTTCTTT	CASTPWAGTEAFF
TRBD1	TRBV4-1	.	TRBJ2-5	TGCGCCAGTACAGGGGGAGAGACCCAGTACTTC	CASTGGETQYF
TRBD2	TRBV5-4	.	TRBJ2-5	TGTGCCAGCAGCAGCCTCCTAGCGGGGGGGCCGGAGACCCAGTACTTC	CASSSLLAGGPETQYF
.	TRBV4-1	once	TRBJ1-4	TGCGCCAGCAGTTACCGGGACTCAACAACTAATGAAAAACTGTTTTTT	CASSYRDSTTNEKLFF
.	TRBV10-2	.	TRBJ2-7	TGCGCCAGCAGTGAGGGGAGCTCTTACGAGCAGTACTTC	CASSEGSSYEQYF
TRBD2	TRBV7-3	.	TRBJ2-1	TGTGCCAGCAGCTTAACGGGTAGCGGGGGGGCCGATGAGCAGTTCTTC	CASSLTGSGGADEQFF
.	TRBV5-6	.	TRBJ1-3	TGTGCCAGCAGCAGTTGGACAGTTGCTGGAAACACCATATATTTT	CASSSWTVAGNTIYF
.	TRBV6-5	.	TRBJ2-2	TGTGCCAGCAGCCTCTTCACCGGGGAGCTGTTTTTT	CASSLFTGELFF
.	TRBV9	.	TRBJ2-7	TGTGCCAGCAGCTCGAGGGGGGGGGATATTCAAGACGAGCAGTACTTC	CASSSRGGDIQDEQYF
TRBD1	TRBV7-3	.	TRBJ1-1	TGTGCCAGCAGCCCCAATGCGGGACAGGGAAATGAAGCTTTCTTT	CASSPNAGQGNEAFF
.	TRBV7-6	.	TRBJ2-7	TGTGCCAGCAGCTTTCCGGCAGGAGGATACGAGCAGTACTTC	CASSFPAGGYEQYF
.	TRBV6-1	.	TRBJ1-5	TGTGCCAGCAGTGATGACAGCAGGGTGACTGATAGCAATCAGCCCCAGCATTTT	CASSDDSRVTDSNQPQHF
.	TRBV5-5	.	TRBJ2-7	TGTGCCAGCAGCTTGGGACTGGGAGCGTACGAGCAGTACTTC	CASSLGLGAYEQYF
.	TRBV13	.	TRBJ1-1	TGTGCCAGCAGCTTAGTTCGCGCAGGTCCAATGAACACTGAAGCTTTCTTT	CASSLVRAGPMNTEAFF
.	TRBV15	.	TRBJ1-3	TGTGCCACCAGCAGAGATCTATCCCATAGGGACTCAGGAAACACCATATATTTT	CATSRDLSHRDSGNTIYF
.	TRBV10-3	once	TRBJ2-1	TGTGCCATCACCGGGGGTTCCAGCTCCTACAATGAGCAGTTCTTC	CAITGGSSSYNEQFF
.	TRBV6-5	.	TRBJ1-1	TGTGCCAGCAGTTATCTTTTAACTGAAGCTTTCTTT	CASSYLLTEAFF
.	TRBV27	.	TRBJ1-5	TGTGCCAGCAGTTTATCGGGGGGGCCTTATCAGCCCCAGCATTTT	CASSLSGGPYQPQHF
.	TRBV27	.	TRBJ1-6	TGTGCCAGCAGATACAATACGGGGGAGGATAATTCACCCCTCCACTTT	CASRYNTGEDNSPLHF
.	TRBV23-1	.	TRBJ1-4	TGCGCCAGCAGTCAATCGATGGGGGCCCTTAATGAAAAACTGTTTTTT	CASSQSMGALNEKLFF
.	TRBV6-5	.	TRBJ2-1	TGTGCCAGCAGCCGACCAGGCGGGGCAAATGAGCAGTTCTTC	CASSRPGGANEQFF
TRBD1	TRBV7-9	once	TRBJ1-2	TGTGCCAGCAGTCCCACCGGACAGGGATATGGCTACACCTTC	CASSPTGQGYGYTF